Listed below are T cell receptor beta chains from one sample, sequenced in a study of T-cell memory formation after mild COVID-19. TCRdb itself ran the 5' RACE reads through MiXCR, one entry per CDR3 protein. This table holds about 350,000 distinct CDR3 sequences, 25% to 30% found once. Sample: PBMCs or a T cell subset sorted from them (not recorded which). These receptors originate from an adult woman who had mild COVID-19 (a few samples of this study predate the infection). Cell type and time point are not known. The CDR3 runs from the conserved cysteine through the conserved F or W. The D gene is left open where the match is weak. Rows give clone size only sometimes, using once, few, many, or a class for an expanded clone.

TRBJ2-7	NA	14	TRBD2	TRBV10-3	TGTGCCATCAGTCCGACTAGCGGGAGCTACGAGCAGTACTTC	CAISPTSGSYEQYF
TRBJ2-1	NA	15	TRBD2	TRBV5-1	TGCGCCAGCAGCTTGGAGGCTAGCGGTCTCAATGAGCAGTTCTTC	CASSLEASGLNEQFF
TRBJ1-2	NA	17	TRBD1	TRBV7-9	TGTGCCAGCAGCTCGACCCGCCCAGACAGGGTAGCCCATGGCTACACCTTC	CASSSTRPDRVAHGYTF
TRBJ2-3	few	13	TRBD1	TRBV7-6	TGTGCCAGCAGCGCGAACAGGGGGGATACGCAGTATTTT	CASSANRGDTQYF
TRBJ2-6	NA	19	NA	TRBV7-9	TGTGCCAGCAGCTCGCCATGGACACTCAGCCCTTCTGGGGCCAACGTCCTGACTTTC	CASSSPWTLSPSGANVLTF
TRBJ1-6	once	14	NA	TRBV20-1	TGCAGTGCTAGAGATAATGACCGTTATTCACCCCTCCACTTT	CSARDNDRYSPLHF
TRBJ2-7	NA	12	TRBD2	TRBV20-1	TGCAGTGGGACTAGCGGGTCCTACGAGCAGTACTTC	CSGTSGSYEQYF
TRBJ1-1	NA	14	NA	TRBV7-8	TGTGCCAGCAGTCCCCAGGGAAGGAACACTGAAGCTTTCTTT	CASSPQGRNTEAFF
TRBJ2-1	many	18	NA	TRBV3-1	TGTGCCAGCAGCCGACTCAACGCAATACAGGGTTTAAGCAATGAGCAGTTCTTC	CASSRLNAIQGLSNEQFF
TRBJ2-1	few	15	TRBD2	TRBV5-1	TGCGCCAGCAGCTCGGATGTGGGACTAGCGGGAGCTCAGTTCTTC	CASSSDVGLAGAQFF
TRBJ2-1	many	16	TRBD2	TRBV7-8	TGTGCCAGCAGCTTAGCGCGTCTAGCGGGAGTGGGTGAGCAGTTCTTC	CASSLARLAGVGEQFF
TRBJ2-3	NA	14	TRBD2	TRBV19	TGTGCCAGTGACCGAGCGGGGAGCACAGATACGCAGTATTTT	CASDRAGSTDTQYF
TRBJ2-7	many	13	NA	TRBV5-1	TGCGCCAGCAGCTTGGATCGGCAGACAGGGCAGTACTTC	CASSLDRQTGQYF
TRBJ2-6	NA	15	NA	TRBV7-3	TGTGCCAGCAGCTCCTTTGGGGCTGGGGCCAACGTCCTGACTTTC	CASSSFGAGANVLTF
TRBJ1-5	few	16	NA	TRBV4-2	TGTGCCAGCAGCCAAACGGGCAGGGGAGGCAATCAGCCCCAGCATTTT	CASSQTGRGGNQPQHF
TRBJ1-5	NA	20	TRBD1	TRBV6-6	TGTGCCAGCAGGGGACCCGGACAGGGAACGGCCGGATATAGCAATCAGCCCCAGCATTTT	CASRGPGQGTAGYSNQPQHF
TRBJ2-7	NA	14	NA	TRBV4-1	TGCGCCAGCAGCCTCCGGTGGGGGACCGACGAGCAGTACTTC	CASSLRWGTDEQYF
TRBJ2-3	NA	14	NA	TRBV7-2	TGTGCCAGCAGCTCCTTGGGGGGTACAGATACGCAGTATTTT	CASSSLGGTDTQYF
TRBJ2-2	few	14	NA	TRBV20-1	TGCAGTGCTAGTGCCTCAGGGTATTCCGGGGAGCTGTTTTTT	CSASASGYSGELFF
TRBJ1-6	NA	14	TRBD1	TRBV19	TGTGCCAGTAGGCCGACAGGGATCAATTCACCCCTCCACTTT	CASRPTGINSPLHF
TRBJ2-7	few	13	NA	TRBV29-1	TGCAGCGTTGGCCCGACAGGAACCTACGAGCAGTACTTC	CSVGPTGTYEQYF
TRBJ1-2	NA	13	TRBD1	TRBV6-2/TRBV6-3	TGTGCCAGCGGGGACAGCCCTAACTATGGCTACACCTTC	CASGDSPNYGYTF
TRBJ1-1	NA	13	NA	TRBV5-4	TGTGCCAGCAGCACTGGAAAGTACACTGAAGCTTTCTTT	CASSTGKYTEAFF
TRBJ2-3	few	18	NA	TRBV6-2/TRBV6-3	TGTGCCAGCAGTTACTCGACTAGTCCTCTATCCAGCACAGATACGCAGTATTTT	CASSYSTSPLSSTDTQYF
TRBJ2-7	few	15	NA	TRBV4-1	TGCGCCAGCAGCCCCTCTACAGAAAGCTCCTACGAGCAGTACTTC	CASSPSTESSYEQYF
TRBJ2-5	few	15	NA	TRBV21-1	TGTGCCAGCAGCAAGGCGGGGGAGATCCAAGAGACCCAGTACTTC	CASSKAGEIQETQYF
TRBJ2-5	few	14	TRBD1	TRBV27	TGTGCCAGCACCAAGACAGGGTTGGGCGAGACCCAGTACTTC	CASTKTGLGETQYF
TRBJ2-7	NA	15	NA	TRBV5-5	TGTGCCAGCAGCTTGGGAGGGGAAGTGCGCTACGAGCAGTACTTC	CASSLGGEVRYEQYF
TRBJ1-6	NA	16	TRBD1	TRBV9	TGTGCCAGCAGCGTGAACCGGGACAGGCAAGATTCACCCCTCCACTTT	CASSVNRDRQDSPLHF
TRBJ2-5	NA	15	NA	TRBV7-9	TGTGCCAGCAGCCAAGCCGGGACTCGCACTGAGACCCAGTACTTC	CASSQAGTRTETQYF
TRBJ2-3	few	13	NA	TRBV5-1	TGCGCCAGCAACGGGGATGGAACAGATACGCAGTATTTT	CASNGDGTDTQYF
TRBJ2-5	NA	15	NA	TRBV6-5	TGTGCCACGTACGGTAGGAGAGGGGTACAAGAGACCCAGTACTTC	CATYGRRGVQETQYF
TRBJ2-5	NA	17	TRBD1	TRBV5-1	TGCGCCAGCAGCTTCGGTAGGACAGGGGGACTAGGAGAGACCCAGTACTTC	CASSFGRTGGLGETQYF
TRBJ2-7	once	16	TRBD2	TRBV13	TGTGCCAGCAGCATCTTGGTAGGACTAGCGGGAGTCGAGCAGTACTTC	CASSILVGLAGVEQYF
TRBJ2-7	NA	14	NA	TRBV29-1	TGCAGCGTAGCTGGAAAAGGGGTTACTGAAGGGCAGTACTTC	CSVAGKGVTEGQYF
TRBJ1-1	NA	15	NA	TRBV18	TGTGCCAGCTCACCATTAGAGATCGGGAACACTGAAGCTTTCTTT	CASSPLEIGNTEAFF
TRBJ1-1	once	16	NA	TRBV7-2	TGTGCCAGCAGCTTAAGGCAGGTCCCCACGACGACTGAAGCTTTCTTT	CASSLRQVPTTTEAFF
TRBJ2-4	NA	14	TRBD1	TRBV5-1	TGCGCCAGCAGCTTGGCTTCCCGACAGGGAATGGAGTACTTC	CASSLASRQGMEYF
TRBJ2-7	few	15	NA	TRBV20-1	TGCAGTGAGGGGAGTGAGGGAGGGGGGACCTACGAGCAGTACTTC	CSEGSEGGGTYEQYF
TRBJ2-1	NA	15	TRBD2	TRBV27	TGTGCCAGCAGTCCCTCGGGACTACATTACAATGAGCAGTTCTTC	CASSPSGLHYNEQFF
TRBJ2-5	NA	15	NA	TRBV5-1	TGCGCCAGCAGCTTAGAGATCGGAGGGCCCGAGACCCAGTACTTC	CASSLEIGGPETQYF
TRBJ2-2	few	14	NA	TRBV24-1	TGTGCCACCAGTGATTTTAGACAGGCCCGGGAGCTGTTTTTT	CATSDFRQARELFF
TRBJ2-7	few	16	NA	TRBV29-1	TGCAGCGTTGAACCCTCCCAGACAGGGACTGTCAACGAGCAGTACTTC	CSVEPSQTGTVNEQYF